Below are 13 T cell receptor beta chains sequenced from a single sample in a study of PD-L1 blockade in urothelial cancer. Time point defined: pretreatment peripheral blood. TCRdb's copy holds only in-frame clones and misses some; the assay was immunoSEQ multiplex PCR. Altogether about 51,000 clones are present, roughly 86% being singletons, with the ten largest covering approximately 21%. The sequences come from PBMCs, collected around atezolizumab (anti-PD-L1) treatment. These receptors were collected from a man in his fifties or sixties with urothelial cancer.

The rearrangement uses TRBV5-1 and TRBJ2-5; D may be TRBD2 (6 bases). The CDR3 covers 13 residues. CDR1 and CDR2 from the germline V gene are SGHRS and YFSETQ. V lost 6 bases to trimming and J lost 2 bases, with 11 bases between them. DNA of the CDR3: TGCGCCAGCACTAGGGACTTTCAAGAGACCCAGTACTTC. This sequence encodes CASTRDFQETQYF.

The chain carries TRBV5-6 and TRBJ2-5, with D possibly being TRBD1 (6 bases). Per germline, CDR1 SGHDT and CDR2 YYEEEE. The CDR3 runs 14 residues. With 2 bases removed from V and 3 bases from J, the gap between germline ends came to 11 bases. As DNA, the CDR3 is TGTGCCAGCAGCTTTGTGGGGGCGAAAGAGACCCAGTACTTC. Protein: CASSFVGAKETQYF. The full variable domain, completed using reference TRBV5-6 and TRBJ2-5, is DAGVTQSPTHLIKTRGQQVTLRCSPKSGHDTVSWYQQALGQGPQFIFQYYEEEERQRGNFPDRFSGHQFPNYSSELNVNALLLGDSALYLCASSFVGAKETQYFGPGTRLLVL.

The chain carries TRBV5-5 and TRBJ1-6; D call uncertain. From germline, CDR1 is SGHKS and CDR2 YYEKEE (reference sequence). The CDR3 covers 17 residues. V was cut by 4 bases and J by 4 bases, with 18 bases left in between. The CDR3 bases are TGTGCCAGCAGCCGAGAGCCACTTCTCTATTATAATTCACCCCTCCACTTT. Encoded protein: CASSREPLLYYNSPLHF.

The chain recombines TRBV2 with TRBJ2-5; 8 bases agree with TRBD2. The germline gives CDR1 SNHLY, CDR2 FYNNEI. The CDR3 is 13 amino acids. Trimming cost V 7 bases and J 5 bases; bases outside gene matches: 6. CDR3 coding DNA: TGTGCCAGCACCTTACTAGCGGCGGAGACCCAGTACTTC. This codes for CASTLLAAETQYF.

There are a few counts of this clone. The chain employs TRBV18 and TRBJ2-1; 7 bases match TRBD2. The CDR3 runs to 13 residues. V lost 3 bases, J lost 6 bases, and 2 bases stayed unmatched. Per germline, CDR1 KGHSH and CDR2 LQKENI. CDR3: CASSPGGGNEQFF. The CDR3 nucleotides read TGTGCCAGCTCACCGGGCGGGGGCAATGAGCAGTTCTTC.

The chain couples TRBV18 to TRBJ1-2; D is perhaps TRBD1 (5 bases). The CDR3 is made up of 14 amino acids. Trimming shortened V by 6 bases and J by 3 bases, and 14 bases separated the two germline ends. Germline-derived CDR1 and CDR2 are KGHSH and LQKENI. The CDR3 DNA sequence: TGTGCCAGCTCGCCTCTTCAGGGTTACTATGGCTACACCTTC. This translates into CASSPLQGYYGYTF.

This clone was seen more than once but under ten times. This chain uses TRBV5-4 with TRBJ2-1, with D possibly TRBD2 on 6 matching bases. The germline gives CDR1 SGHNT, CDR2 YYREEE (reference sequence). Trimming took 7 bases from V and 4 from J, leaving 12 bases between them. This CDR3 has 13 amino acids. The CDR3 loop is CASGGGRYNEQFF. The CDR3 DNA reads TGTGCCAGCGGGGGAGGTCGTTACAATGAGCAGTTCTTC.

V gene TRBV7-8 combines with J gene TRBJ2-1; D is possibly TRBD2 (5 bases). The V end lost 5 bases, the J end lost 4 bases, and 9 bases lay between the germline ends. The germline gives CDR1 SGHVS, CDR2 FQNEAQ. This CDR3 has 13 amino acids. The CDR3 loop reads CASSRTEYNEQFF. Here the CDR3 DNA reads TGTGCCAGCAGCCGGACTGAATACAATGAGCAGTTCTTC.

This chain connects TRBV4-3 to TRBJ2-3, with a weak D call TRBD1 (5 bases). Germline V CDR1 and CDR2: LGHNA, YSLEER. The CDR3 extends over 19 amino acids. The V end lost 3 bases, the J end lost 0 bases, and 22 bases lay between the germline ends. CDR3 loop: CASSQGTGPFLSSTDTQYF. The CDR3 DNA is TGCGCCAGCAGCCAGGGTACAGGTCCATTTCTATCTAGCACAGATACGCAGTATTTT.

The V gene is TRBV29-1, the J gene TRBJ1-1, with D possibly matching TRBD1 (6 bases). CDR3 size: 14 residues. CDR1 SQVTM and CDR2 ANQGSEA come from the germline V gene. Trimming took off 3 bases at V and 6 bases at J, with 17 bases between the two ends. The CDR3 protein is CSVDRGALVPEAFF. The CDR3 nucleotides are TGCAGCGTTGATCGGGGGGCCCTAGTTCCTGAAGCTTTCTTT.

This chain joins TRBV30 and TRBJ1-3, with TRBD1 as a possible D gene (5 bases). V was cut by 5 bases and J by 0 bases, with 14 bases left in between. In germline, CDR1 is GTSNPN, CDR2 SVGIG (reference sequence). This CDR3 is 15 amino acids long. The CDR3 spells CAWARDGYSGNTIYF. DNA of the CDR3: TGTGCCTGGGCGCGGGACGGCTACTCTGGAAACACCATATATTTT. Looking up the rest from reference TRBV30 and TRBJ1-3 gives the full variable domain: SQTIHQWPATLVQPVGSPLSLECTVEGTSNPNLYWYRQAAGRGLQLLFYSVGIGQISSEVPQNLSASRPQDRQFILSSKKLLLSDSGFYLCAWARDGYSGNTIYFGEGSWLTVV.

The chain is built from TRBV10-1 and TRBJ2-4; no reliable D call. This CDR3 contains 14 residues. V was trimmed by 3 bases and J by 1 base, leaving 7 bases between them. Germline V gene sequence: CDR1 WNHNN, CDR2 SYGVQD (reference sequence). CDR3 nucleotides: TGCGCCAGCAGTGATAGCCAGGCCAAAAACATTCAGTACTTC. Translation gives CASSDSQAKNIQYF.

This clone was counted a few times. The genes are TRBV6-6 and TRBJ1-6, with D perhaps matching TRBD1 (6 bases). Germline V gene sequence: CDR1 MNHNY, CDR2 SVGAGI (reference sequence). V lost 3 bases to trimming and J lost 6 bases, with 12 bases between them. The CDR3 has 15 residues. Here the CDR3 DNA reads TGTGCCAGCAGTTATCAACAGGGTGGTAATTCACCCCTCCACTTT. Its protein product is CASSYQQGGNSPLHF.